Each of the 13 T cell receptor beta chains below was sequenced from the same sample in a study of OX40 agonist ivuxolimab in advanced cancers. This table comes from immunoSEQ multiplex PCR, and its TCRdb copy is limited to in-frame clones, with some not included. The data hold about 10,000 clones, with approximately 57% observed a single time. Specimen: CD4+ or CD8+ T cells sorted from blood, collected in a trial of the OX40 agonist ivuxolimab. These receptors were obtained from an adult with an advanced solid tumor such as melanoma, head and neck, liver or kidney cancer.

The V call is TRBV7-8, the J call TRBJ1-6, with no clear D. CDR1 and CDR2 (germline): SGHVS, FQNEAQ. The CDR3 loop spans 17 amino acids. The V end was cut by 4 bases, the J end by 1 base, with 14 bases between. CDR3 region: CASSSYVSVSYNSPLHF. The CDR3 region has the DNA TGTGCCAGCAGCTCTTATGTGTCTGTGTCCTATAATTCACCCCTCCACTTT.

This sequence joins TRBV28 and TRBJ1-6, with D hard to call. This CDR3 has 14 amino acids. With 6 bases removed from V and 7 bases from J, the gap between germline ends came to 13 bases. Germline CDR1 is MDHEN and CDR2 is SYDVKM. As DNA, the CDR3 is TGTGCCAGCAGCCCGCGACTCCGGAATTCACCCCTCCACTTT. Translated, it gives CASSPRLRNSPLHF. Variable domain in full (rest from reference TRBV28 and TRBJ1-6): DVKVTQSSRYLVKRTGEKVFLECVQDMDHENMFWYRQDPGLGLRLIYFSYDVKMKEKGDIPEGYSVSREKKERFSLILESASTNQTSMYLCASSPRLRNSPLHFGNGTRLTVT.

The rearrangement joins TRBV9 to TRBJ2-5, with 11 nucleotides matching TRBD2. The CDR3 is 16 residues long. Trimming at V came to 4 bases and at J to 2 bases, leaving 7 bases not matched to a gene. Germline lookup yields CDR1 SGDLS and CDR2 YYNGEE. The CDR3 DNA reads TGTGCCAGCAGCTCCTACCGACTAGCGGGGCAAGAGACCCAGTACTTC. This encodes CASSSYRLAGQETQYF.

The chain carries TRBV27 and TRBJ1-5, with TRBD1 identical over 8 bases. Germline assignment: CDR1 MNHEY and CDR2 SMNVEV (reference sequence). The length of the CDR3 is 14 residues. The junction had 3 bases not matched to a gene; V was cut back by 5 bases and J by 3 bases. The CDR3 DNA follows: TGTGCCAGCAGTAGGACAGGGTTCAATCAGCCCCAGCATTTT. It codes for CASSRTGFNQPQHF.

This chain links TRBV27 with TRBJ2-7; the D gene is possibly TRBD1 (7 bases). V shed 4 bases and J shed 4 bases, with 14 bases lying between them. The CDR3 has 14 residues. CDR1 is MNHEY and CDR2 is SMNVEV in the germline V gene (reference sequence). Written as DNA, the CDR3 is TGTGCCAGCAGTTACCAGGGGGGAGGATACGAGCAGTACTTC. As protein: CASSYQGGGYEQYF.

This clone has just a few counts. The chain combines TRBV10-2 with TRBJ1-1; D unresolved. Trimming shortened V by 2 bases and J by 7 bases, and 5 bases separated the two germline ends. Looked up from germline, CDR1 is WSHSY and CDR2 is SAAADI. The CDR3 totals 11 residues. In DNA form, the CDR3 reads TGCGCCAGCAGTGAGGCGGGTGAAGCTTTCTTT. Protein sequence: CASSEAGEAFF.

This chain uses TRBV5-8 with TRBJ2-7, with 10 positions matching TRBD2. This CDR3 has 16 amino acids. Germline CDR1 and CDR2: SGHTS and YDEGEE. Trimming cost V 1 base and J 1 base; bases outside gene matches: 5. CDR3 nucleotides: TGTGCCAGCAGCTTGCTTCTAGCGGGAGCATCCTACGAGCAGTACTTC. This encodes CASSLLLAGASYEQYF.

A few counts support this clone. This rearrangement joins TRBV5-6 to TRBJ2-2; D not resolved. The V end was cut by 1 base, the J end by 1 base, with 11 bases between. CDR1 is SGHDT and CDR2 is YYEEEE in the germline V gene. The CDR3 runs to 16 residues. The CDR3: CASSLPASRNTGELFF. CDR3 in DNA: TGTGCCAGCAGCTTGCCGGCGAGTCGGAACACCGGGGAGCTGTTTTTT.

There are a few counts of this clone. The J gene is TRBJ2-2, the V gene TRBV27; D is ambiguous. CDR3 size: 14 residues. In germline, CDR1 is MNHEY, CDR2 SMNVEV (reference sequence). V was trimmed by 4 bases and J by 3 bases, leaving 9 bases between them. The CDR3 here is CASSSLLDTGELFF. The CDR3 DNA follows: TGTGCCAGCAGTTCCTTACTGGACACCGGGGAGCTGTTTTTT.

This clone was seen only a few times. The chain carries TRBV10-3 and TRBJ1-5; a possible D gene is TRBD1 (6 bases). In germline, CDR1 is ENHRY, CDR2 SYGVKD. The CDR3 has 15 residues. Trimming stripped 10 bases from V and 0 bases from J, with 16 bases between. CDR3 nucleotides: TGTGCCACCCAGGAGGGGGGACTTAGCAATCAGCCCCAGCATTTT. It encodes CATQEGGLSNQPQHF.

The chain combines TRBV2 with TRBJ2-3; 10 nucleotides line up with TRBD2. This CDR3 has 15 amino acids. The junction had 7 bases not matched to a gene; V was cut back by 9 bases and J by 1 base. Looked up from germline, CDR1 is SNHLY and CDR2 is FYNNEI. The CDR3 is CARSSGRRGTDTQYF. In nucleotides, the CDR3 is TGTGCCAGGAGTAGCGGGAGGCGGGGCACAGATACGCAGTATTTT. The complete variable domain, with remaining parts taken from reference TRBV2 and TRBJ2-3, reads EPEVTQTPSHQVTQMGQEVILRCVPISNHLYFYWYRQILGQKVEFLVSFYNNEISEKSEIFDDQFSVERPDGSNFTLKIRSTKLEDSAMYFCARSSGRRGTDTQYFGPGTRLTVL.

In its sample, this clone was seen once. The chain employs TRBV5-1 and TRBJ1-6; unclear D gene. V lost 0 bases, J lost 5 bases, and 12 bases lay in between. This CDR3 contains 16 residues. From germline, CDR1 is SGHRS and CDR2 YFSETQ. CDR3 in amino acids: CASSLEIAGNNSPLHF. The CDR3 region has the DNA TGCGCCAGCAGCTTGGAAATCGCGGGAAATAATTCACCCCTCCACTTT.

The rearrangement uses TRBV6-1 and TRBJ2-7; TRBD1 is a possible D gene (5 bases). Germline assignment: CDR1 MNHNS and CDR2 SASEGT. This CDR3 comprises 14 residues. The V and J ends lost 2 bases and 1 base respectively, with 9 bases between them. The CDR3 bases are TGTGCCAGCAGTGAATGGACAAGTTCCTACGAGCAGTACTTC. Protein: CASSEWTSSYEQYF.